This T cell receptor beta chain was sequenced in a study of identifying expanded T cells in peripheral blood. CDR3 size: 15 residues. Per germline, CDR1 ENHRY and CDR2 SYGVKD. J gave up 0 bases and V 6 bases, and 6 bases lay outside the gene matches. Clones were sequenced by immunoSEQ multiplex PCR, and TCRdb holds only the in-frame ones, with some missing. Among tens of thousands of clones listed, roughly 85% were seen once. Study-level points and caveats: Clone count variance between two-week samples rose with total template count.

Notes on this clone: Its cognate antigen is unknown.

The sequenced material came from blood. The sequence came from a person aged 18 to 69 in good health. This rearrangement joins TRBV10-3 to TRBJ2-3; 7 bases map to TRBD1. The CDR3 bases are TGTGCCATCAGGGACCGGGACAGTAGCACAGATACGCAGTATTTT. Protein: CAIRDRDSSTDTQYF.